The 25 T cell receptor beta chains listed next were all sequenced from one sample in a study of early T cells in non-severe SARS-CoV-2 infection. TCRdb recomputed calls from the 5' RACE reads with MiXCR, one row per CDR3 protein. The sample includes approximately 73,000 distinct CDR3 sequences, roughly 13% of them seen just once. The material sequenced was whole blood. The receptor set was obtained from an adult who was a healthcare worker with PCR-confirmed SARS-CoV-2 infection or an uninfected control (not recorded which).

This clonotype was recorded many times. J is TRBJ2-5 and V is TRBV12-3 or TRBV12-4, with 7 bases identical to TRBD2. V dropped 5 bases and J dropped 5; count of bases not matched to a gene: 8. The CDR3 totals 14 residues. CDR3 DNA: TGTGCCAGCAGTCCTTTAGCGGGCGGGGAGACCCAGTACTTC. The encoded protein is CASSPLAGGETQYF.

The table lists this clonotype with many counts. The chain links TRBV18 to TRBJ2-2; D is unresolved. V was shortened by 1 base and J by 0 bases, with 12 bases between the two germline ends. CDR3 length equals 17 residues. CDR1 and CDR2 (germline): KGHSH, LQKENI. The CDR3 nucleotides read TGTGCCAGCTCACCACTTGGAAGGTCGTCGAACACCGGGGAGCTGTTTTTT. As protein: CASSPLGRSSNTGELFF.

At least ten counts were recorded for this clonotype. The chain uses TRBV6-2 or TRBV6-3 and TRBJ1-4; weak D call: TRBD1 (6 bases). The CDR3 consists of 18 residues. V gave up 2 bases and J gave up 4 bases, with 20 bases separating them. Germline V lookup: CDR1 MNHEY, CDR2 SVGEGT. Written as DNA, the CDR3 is TGTGCCAGCAGTTACGGAAGACTCCCGGGACACCATAATGAAAAACTGTTTTTT. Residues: CASSYGRLPGHHNEKLFF.

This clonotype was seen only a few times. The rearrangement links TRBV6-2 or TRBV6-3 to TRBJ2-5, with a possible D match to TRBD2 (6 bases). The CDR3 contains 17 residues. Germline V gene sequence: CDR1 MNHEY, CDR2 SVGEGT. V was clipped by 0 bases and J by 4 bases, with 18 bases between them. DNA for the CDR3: TGTGCCAGCAGTTACTCGATTTATGCGCGGGGAACAGAGACCCAGTACTTC. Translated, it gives CASSYSIYARGTETQYF.

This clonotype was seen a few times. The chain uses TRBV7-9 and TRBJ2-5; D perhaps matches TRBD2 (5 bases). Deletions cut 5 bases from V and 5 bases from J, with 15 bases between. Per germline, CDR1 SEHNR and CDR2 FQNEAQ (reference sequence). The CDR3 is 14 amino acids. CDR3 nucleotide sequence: TGTGCCAGCAGCCCCACAATGGACTCGGAGACCCAGTACTTC. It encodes CASSPTMDSETQYF.

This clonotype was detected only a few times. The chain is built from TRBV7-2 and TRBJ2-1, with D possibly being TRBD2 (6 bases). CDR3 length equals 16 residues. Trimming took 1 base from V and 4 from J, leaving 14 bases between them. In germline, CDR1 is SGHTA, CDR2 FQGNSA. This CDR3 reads CASSLVAGLLYNEQFF. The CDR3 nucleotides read TGTGCCAGCAGCTTAGTCGCGGGACTCTTATACAATGAGCAGTTCTTC.

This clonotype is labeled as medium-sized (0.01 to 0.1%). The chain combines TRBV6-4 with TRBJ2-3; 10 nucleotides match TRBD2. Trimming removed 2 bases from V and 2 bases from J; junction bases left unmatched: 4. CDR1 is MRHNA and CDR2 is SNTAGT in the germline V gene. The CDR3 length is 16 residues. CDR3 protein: CASSDGSGGTTDTQYF. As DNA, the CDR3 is TGTGCCAGCAGTGACGGTAGCGGGGGGACCACAGATACGCAGTATTTT.

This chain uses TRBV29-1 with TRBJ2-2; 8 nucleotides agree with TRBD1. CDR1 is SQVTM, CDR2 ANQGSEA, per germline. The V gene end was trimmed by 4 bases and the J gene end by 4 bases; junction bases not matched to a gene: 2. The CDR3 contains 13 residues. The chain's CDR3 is CSVGTGSTGELFF. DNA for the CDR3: TGCAGCGTTGGGACAGGGAGCACCGGGGAGCTGTTTTTT.

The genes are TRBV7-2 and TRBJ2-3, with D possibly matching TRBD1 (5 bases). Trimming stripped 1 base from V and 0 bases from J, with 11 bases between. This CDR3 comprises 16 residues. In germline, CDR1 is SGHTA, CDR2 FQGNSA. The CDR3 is CASSLGIGASTDTQYF. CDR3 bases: TGTGCCAGCAGCTTAGGTATAGGGGCGAGCACAGATACGCAGTATTTT.

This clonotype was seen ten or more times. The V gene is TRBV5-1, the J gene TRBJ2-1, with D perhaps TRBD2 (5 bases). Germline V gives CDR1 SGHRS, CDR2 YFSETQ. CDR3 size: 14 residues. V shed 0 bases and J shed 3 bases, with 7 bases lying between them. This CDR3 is CASSLDRDYNEQFF. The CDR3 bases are TGCGCCAGCAGCTTGGATCGGGACTACAATGAGCAGTTCTTC.

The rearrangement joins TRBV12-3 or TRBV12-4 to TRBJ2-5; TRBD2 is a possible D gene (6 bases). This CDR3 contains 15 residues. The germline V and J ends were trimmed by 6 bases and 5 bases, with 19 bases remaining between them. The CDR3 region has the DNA TGTGCCAGCAGCCCTCGGGAGACCCTGAGGGAGACCCAGTACTTC. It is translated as CASSPRETLRETQYF.

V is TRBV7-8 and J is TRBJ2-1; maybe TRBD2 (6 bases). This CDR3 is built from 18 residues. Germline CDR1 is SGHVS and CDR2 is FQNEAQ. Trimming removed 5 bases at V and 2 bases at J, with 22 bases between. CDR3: CASSPSVVPGLAYNEQFF. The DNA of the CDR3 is TGTGCCAGCAGCCCCTCCGTGGTGCCGGGACTGGCCTACAATGAGCAGTTCTTC. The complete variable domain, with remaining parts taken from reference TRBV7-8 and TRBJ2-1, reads GAGVSQSPRYKVAKRGQDVALRCDPISGHVSLFWYQQALGQGPEFLTYFQNEAQLDKSGLPSDRFFAERPEGSVSTLKIQRTQQEDSAVYLCASSPSVVPGLAYNEQFFGPGTRLTVL.

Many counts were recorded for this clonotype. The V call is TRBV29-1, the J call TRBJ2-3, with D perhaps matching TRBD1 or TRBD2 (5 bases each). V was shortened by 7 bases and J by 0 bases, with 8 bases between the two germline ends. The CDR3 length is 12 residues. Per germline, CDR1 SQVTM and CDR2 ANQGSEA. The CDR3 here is CSGRDSTDTQYF. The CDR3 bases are TGCAGCGGCAGGGACAGCACAGATACGCAGTATTTT.

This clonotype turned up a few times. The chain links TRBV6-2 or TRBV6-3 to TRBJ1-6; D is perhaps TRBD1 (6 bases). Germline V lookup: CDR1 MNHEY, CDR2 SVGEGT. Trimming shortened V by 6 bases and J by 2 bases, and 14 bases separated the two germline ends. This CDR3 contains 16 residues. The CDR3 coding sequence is TGTGCCAGCAGCCTCGCAGGACAGACCTATAATTCACCCCTCCACTTT. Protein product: CASSLAGQTYNSPLHF.

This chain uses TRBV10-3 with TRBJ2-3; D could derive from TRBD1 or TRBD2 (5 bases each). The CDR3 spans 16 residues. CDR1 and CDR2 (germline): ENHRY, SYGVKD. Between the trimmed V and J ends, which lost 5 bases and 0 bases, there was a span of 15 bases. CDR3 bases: TGTGCCATCAGTCCTCCAAGGGGCGGGAGCACAGATACGCAGTATTTT. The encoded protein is CAISPPRGGSTDTQYF.

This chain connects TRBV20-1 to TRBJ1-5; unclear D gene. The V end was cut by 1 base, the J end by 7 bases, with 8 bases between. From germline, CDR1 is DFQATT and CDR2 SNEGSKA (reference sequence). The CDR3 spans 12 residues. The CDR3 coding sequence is TGCAGTGCTAGAGGCAGCGACCAGCCCCAGCATTTT. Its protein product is CSARGSDQPQHF.

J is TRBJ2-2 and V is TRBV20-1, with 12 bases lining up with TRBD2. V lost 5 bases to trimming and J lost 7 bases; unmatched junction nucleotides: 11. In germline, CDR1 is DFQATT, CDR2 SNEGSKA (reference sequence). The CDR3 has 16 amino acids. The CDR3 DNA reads TGCAGTGCTGGCGACCGGACTAGCGGGGTCCTCGGGGAGCTGTTTTTT. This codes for CSAGDRTSGVLGELFF.

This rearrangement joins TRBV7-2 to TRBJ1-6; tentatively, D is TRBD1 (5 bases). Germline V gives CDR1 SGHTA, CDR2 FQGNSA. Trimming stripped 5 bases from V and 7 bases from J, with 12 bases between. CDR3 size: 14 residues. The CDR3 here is CASSPQGSNSPLHF. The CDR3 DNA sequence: TGTGCCAGCAGCCCTCAGGGTAGCAATTCACCCCTCCACTTT.

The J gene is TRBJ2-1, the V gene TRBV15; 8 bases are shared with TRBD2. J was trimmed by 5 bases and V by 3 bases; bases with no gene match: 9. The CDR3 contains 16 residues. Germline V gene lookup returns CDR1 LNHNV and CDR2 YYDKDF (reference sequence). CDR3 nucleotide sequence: TGTGCCACCAGCAGGGAATTTAGCGGGGAGGACAATGAGCAGTTCTTC. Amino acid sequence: CATSREFSGEDNEQFF.

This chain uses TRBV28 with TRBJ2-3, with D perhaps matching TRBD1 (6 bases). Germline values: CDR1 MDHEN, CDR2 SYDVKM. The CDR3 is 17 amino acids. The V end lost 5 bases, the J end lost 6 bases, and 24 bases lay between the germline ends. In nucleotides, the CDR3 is TGTGCCAGCAGTCGAACTTACTACAGGGCATCAATGGATACGCAGTATTTT. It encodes CASSRTYYRASMDTQYF.

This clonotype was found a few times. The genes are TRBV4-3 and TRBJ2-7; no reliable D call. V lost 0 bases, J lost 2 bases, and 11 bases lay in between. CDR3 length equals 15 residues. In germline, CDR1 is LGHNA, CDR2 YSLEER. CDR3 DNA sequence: TGCGCCAGCAGCCAAGATCAAGGCAGAGCCTACGAGCAGTACTTC. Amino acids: CASSQDQGRAYEQYF.

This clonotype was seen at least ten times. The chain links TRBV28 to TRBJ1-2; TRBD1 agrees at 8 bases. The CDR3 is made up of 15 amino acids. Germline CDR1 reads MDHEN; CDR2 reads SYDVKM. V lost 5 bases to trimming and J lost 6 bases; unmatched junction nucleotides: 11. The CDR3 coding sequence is TGTGCCAGCAGTCTACCGTCGCAGGGGGCGAATGGCTACACCTTC. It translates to CASSLPSQGANGYTF.

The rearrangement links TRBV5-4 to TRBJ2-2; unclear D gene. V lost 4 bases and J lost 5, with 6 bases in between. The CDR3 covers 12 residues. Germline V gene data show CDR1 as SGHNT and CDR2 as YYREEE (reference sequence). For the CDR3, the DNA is TGTGCCAGCAGCCCCCCGACCGGGGAGCTGTTTTTT. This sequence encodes CASSPPTGELFF.

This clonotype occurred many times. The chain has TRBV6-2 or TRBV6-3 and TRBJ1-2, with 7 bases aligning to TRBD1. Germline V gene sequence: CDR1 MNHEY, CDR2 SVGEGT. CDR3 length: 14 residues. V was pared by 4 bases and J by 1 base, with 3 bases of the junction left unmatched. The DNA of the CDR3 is TGTGCCAGCAGTTGGGACAGAATTAACTATGGCTACACCTTC. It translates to CASSWDRINYGYTF.

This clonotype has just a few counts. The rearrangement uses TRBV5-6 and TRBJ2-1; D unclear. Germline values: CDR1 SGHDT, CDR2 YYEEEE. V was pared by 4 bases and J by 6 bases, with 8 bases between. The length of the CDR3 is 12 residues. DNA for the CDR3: TGTGCCAGCAGCGCCATGGGCAATGAGCAGTTCTTC. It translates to CASSAMGNEQFF. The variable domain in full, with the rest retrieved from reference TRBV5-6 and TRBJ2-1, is DAGVTQSPTHLIKTRGQQVTLRCSPKSGHDTVSWYQQALGQGPQFIFQYYEEEERQRGNFPDRFSGHQFPNYSSELNVNALLLGDSALYLCASSAMGNEQFFGPGTRLTVL.